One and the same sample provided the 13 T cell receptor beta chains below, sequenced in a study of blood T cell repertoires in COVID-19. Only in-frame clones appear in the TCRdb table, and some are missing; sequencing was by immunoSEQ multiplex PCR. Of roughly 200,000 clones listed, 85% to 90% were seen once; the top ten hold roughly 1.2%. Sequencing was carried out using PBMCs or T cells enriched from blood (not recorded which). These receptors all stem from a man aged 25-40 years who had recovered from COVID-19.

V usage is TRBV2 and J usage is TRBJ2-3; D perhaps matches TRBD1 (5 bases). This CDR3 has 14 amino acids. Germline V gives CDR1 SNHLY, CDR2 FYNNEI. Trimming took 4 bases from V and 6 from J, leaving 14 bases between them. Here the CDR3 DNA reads TGTGCCAGCAGTGTGGACACGGCGAGGGATACGCAGTATTTT. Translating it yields CASSVDTARDTQYF.

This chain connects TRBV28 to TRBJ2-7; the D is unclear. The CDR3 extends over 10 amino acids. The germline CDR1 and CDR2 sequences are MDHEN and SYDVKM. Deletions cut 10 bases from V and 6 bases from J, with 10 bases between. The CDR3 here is CATEATEQYF. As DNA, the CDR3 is TGTGCCACCGAAGCCACCGAGCAGTACTTC.

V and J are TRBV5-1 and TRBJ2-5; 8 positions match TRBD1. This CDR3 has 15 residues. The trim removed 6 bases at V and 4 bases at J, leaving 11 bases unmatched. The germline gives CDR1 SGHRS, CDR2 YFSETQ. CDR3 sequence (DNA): TGCGCCAGCATCCGCAACCAGGGGGCAGGAGAGACCCAGTACTTC. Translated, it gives CASIRNQGAGETQYF.

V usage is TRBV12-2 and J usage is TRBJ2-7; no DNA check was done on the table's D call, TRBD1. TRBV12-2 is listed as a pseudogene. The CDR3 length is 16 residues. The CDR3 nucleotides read TGTGCAAGTCGCTTAACCCGACAGGAAATGGGTTCCGAGCAGTACTTC. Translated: CASRLTRQEMGSEQYF.

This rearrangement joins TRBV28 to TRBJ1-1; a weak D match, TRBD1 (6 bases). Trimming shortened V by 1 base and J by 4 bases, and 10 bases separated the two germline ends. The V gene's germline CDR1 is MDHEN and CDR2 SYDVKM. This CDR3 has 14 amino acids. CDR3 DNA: TGTGCCAGCAGTTTATTAGGGGACACCACTGAAGCTTTCTTT. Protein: CASSLLGDTTEAFF.

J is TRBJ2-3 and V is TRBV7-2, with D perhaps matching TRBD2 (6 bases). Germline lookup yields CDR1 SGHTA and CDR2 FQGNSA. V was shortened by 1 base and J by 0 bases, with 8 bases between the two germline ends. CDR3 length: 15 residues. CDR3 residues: CASSLDGGSTDTQYF. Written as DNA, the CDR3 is TGTGCCAGCAGCTTAGACGGGGGTAGCACAGATACGCAGTATTTT.

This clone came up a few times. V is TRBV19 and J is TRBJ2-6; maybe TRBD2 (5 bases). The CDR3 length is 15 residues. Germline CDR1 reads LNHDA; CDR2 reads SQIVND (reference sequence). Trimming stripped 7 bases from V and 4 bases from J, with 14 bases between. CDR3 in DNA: TGTGCCAGTAATGGGAGAGGGAGCGGGGCCAACGTCCTGACTTTC. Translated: CASNGRGSGANVLTF.

The CDR3 is CASSFGGGGDTQYF. In DNA form, the CDR3 reads TGTGCCAGCAGTTTCGGAGGGGGGGGAGATACGCAGTATTTT. This chain connects TRBV28 to TRBJ2-3, with D perhaps matching TRBD2 (7 bases). The CDR3 runs 14 residues. CDR1 is MDHEN, CDR2 SYDVKM, per germline. Trimming took off 3 bases at V and 5 bases at J, with 12 bases between the two ends.

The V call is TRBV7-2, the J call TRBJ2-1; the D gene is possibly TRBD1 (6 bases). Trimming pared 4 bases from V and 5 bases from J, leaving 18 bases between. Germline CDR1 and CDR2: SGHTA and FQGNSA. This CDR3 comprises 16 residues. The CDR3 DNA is TGTGCCAGCAGCTCGCAACAGGGACCGCCCGACAATGAGCAGTTCTTC. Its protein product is CASSSQQGPPDNEQFF.

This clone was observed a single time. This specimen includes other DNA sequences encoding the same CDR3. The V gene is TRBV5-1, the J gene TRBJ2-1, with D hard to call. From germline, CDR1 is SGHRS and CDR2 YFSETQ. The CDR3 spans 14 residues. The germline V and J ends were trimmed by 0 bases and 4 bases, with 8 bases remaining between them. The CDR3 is CASSLGQAYNEQFF. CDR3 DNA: TGCGCCAGCAGCTTGGGTCAGGCGTACAATGAGCAGTTCTTC. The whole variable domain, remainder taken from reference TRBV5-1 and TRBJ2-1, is KAGVTQTPRYLIKTRGQQVTLSCSPISGHRSVSWYQQTPGQGLQFLFEYFSETQRNKGNFPGRFSGRQFSNSRSEMNVSTLELGDSALYLCASSLGQAYNEQFFGPGTRLTVL.

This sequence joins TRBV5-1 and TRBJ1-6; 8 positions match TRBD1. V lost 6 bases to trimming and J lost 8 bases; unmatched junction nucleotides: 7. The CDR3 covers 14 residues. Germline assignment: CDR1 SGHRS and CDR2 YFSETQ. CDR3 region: CASTRTGFDSPLHF. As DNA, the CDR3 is TGCGCCAGCACCCGGACAGGGTTCGATTCACCCCTCCACTTT.

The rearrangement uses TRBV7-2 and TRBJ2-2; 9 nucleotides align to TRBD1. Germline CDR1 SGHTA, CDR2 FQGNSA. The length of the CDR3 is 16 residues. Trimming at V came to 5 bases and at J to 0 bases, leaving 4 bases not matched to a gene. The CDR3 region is CASSRDRVANTGELFF. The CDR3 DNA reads TGTGCCAGCAGCCGGGACAGGGTCGCGAACACCGGGGAGCTGTTTTTT.

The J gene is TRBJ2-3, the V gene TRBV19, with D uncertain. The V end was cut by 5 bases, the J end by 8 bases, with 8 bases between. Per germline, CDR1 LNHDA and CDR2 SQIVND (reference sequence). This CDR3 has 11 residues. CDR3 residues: CASSDSSTQYF. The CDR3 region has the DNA TGTGCCAGTAGTGATTCGAGTACGCAGTATTTT.